The sequence of this T cell receptor beta chain was determined in a study of blood T cells in healthy people across ages (dated by TCRdb to between 2014 and 2017). Looking at the study overall: In model experiments, template switching captured roughly one uniquely barcoded TCR beta cDNA molecule for every two T cells. Using deep sequencing normalized with unique cDNA molecular identifiers, the study measured how TCR beta repertoire diversity changes with age. Donors were grouped into four age groups: young (average approximately 16 years), middle-aged (around 39), aged (about 60) and long-lived (less than 85). For two donors (one aged 18 to 30 and one aged 80 or older), the study analyzed two additional independent replicas of 1 million unique cDNA reads from the same blood draw.

From the germline V gene, CDR1 is LGHNA and CDR2 is YNFKEQ. The CDR3 spans 17 residues, from the cysteine through the phenylalanine. CDR3 DNA is the only sequence kept; it has 51 bases, read in frame from the first base. General conclusions and limits of the study: Conclusive comparison of naive and antigen-experienced compartments was prevented by the profiling of bulk unsorted PBMCs. Compared with the aged group, the long-lived group had more naive CD4+ T cells, fewer expanded clones and increased TCR diversity, a pattern suggesting age selection. Donor CMV infection status was unknown, potentially confounding age-related changes in expanded clonotypes. Observed TCR beta diversity correlated strongly with the percentage of naive T cells measured by flow cytometry. Observed TCR beta diversity per million T cells fell roughly linearly with age, and a significant reduction was already apparent by age around 44. Total diversity estimates from one million sequenced T cells were considered lower bounds and underestimates.

In this sample, this clonotype turned up a few times. The clone's antigen remains unknown. No base-level quality is on record; no much larger clone is a single base apart. Systemically healthy Caucasian individuals from Russia, some 36 in total and aged about 6 to 95 years, were included as donors. About 10 milliliters of peripheral blood were drawn from each donor into EDTA-treated Vacutainer tubes. Ficoll-Paque density-gradient centrifugation was used to isolate PBMCs, with at least 7 million per sample. Total RNA, at least 5.5 micrograms per sample, was extracted from PBMCs with Trizol reagent. The percentages of naive CD45RAhigh/CD27high T cells were determined by flow cytometry on a PBMC aliquot from every donor. The library relied on 5' RACE. This sample was sequenced with an Illumina HiSeq 2500. A second PCR of roughly 7 to 11 cycles was run with a J-beta primer mix and a sample-barcoded 5' primer. A template-switch 5' adaptor carrying 12 random nucleotides introduced a unique molecular identifier onto each TCR beta cDNA molecule. At least 2.5 million CDR3-containing paired-end reads were obtained from each sample. The Mint cDNA synthesis kit, primed by a TRBC-specific oligonucleotide, was used to synthesize first-strand cDNA from all RNA. Following uracil-DNA glycosylase treatment, all cDNA underwent a first 18-cycle PCR with the universal primers M1SS and BC2_uni_R. The authors' analysis ran thus. For normalization, 1 million high-quality reads were randomly selected from each sample, with every read carrying a distinct molecular identifier. Instead of being binned into consensus sequences, reads that shared molecular identifiers were thrown out. MiTCR, with a Q25 quality threshold and the strictest error-elimination algorithm, was used for CDR3 identification, clonotype clustering and error correction. A nonparametric unseen species model with Euler transformation was used to estimate lower-bound total TCR beta diversity. TCRdb took the public reads, trimmed them with fastp at Q25, ran MiXCR for clone calling and kept in-frame beta chains. Each CDR3 protein gets just one entry, which takes the most common genes and DNA from the rows behind it. These V and J calls derive from TCRdb rather than the authors' analysis. The sample table lists more than 900,000 distinct CDR3 sequences, 20% to 25% of them with a count of one. The ten largest make up 0.65% to 0.95% of the sample.

In addition, the sample was reused for a study of T cells of mothers and their children. From that second study: Nine systemically healthy Caucasian individuals served as donors, namely three mothers together with their six children. cDNA synthesis used all of the extracted RNA, with around 1.4 ug of RNA in each 15 ul reaction. In the second PCR, the M1S primer introduced both the sample barcodes and 2-4 random nucleotides. Each mother yielded over 8 million TCR beta CDR3 reads and each child roughly 3.1 million reads. In both related and unrelated pairs, thymic selection shapes the output of TCR recombination in a similar way, with inherited differences having only a minor effect. Normalized repertoire overlap was always found to be slightly, but never significantly, higher in related mother-child pairs than in unrelated mother-child pairs. No persistent microchimeric T cell clones were detected, at a sensitivity of around 97 clones per million clonotypes. Deep NGS was used in the study to compare the TCR beta repertoires of mothers and children and to look for features that separate related mother-child pairs from unrelated individuals. Mothers averaged roughly 40 +/- 4 years of age and children averaged about 10 +/- 4 years. After adapters were ligated using NEBNext reagents, the libraries underwent 100+100 nt paired-end sequencing on an Illumina HiSeq 2000. To prevent cross-contamination, the mother and child libraries were prepared a month apart and were sequenced in separate runs. For each donor, somewhere between about 450,000 and 2,100,000 distinct TCR beta clonotypes were identified. Naive TCR beta clonotypes were estimated from low-frequency clonotypes matched to each donor's FACS-determined naive share, without sorting.

The sequencing sample was made of blood. The receptor comes from a girl aged 2 to 9 in good health. The chain is encoded by TRBV4-2 joined to TRBJ2-1, with no confident D gene call. The DNA end is a closer match to TRBJ2-5, so the J assignment may be wrong. The CDR3 protein: CASSQEHAADIQETQYF. The nucleotides read TGTGCCAGCAGCCAAGAACACGCGGCAGACATCCAAGAGACCCAGTACTTC.